This T cell receptor (beta chain) was found in a study of cytomegalovirus exposure and HLA in healthy donors (dated by TCRdb to 2016 to 2017). With respect to the entire study: An earlier analysis of some 620 of the donors reported 276 Gb of sequence data and 100 million to 120 million unique TCR beta sequences obtained from approximately 180 million T cells. An early release that covered roughly 600 HLA-typed donors contained around 330 gigabases of sequencing data and tens of millions of unique TCR sequences. The genetic ancestry cluster associated with self-reported Caucasian donors included about 81% of the 398 genotyped donors. The study was designed to test whether signatures of past pathogen exposure could be identified by cataloging public T cell receptors. Using immunosequencing, the study profiled T cell repertoires from about 620 subjects and related those repertoires to cytomegalovirus serostatus. In addition to the first cohort of approximately 670 subjects, a separate validation cohort of 120 different subjects was used. High-throughput TCR immunosequencing, statistical association of individual TCRs with disease status, and machine learning were combined to predict cytomegalovirus infection status. A later analysis re-analyzed previously published TCR beta repertoires from hundreds of donors and added high-resolution HLA genotyping to study TCR occurrence patterns. Rather than drawing on any new phenotypic data, the later analysis identified candidate immune exposures from TCR beta sequences and the way those sequences occurred across donors. An earlier analysis of some 500 of the donors applied high-throughput TCR beta sequencing to assess whether each TCR beta V gene segment acted as functional or pseudogenic. Donor age, sex, ethnicity and CMV serostatus were compiled alongside the repertoire data. Genome-wide SNP genotypes for about 60% of the roughly 700 donors were used in a later genetic analysis, which treated that subset as a discovery cohort. Every repertoire in the discovery cohort had been generated on one and the same sequencing platform. HLA typing included class I and class II loci at four-digit resolution. The number of typed donors differed by locus: 629-630 for A, B, C, DRB1 and DQB1; approximately 540 for DQA1; some 610 for DPA1; and about 470 for DPB1. Several DR-DQ haplotypes were handled as single units for association and clustering, since linkage in the cohort was strong. On average, around 230,000 unique TCR beta nucleotide sequences were sequenced per donor among some 420 genotyped donors of the cohort, with about 17% of those sequences being non-productive.

In total, approximately 700 healthy bone marrow donors made up the cohort. Cohort members were all nominally healthy when sampled, although unrecorded immune exposures were likely present. The donor tested CMV seronegative, placing the donor among the approximately 400 seronegative members of the cohort. Every donor gave a peripheral blood sample, and the peripheral blood mononuclear cells from that sample were used for TCR beta sequencing. Genomic DNA extraction from the blood cell samples was performed with the Qiagen DNeasy Blood Extraction Kit. As concerns this clone: Its target antigen remains unknown. The input lacks base qualities; no much larger clone sits a single base away.

Broader findings and caveats from the paper: An earlier analysis of approximately 500 of the donors showed that most TCR beta V segments appeared in productive rearrangements either about 87% or about 30% of the time, which broadly matched IMGT annotations. The classifier was reported to diagnose cytomegalovirus status with high specificity and sensitivity in both the original and validation cohorts. The authors suggested that the approach could potentially be generalized to other disease states and immunological phenotypes. Strong co-occurrence of HLA alleles, especially DR and DQ, made assigning TCR associations to individual alleles difficult. Compared with equally common non-associated chains, HLA-associated TCR beta chains in a later analysis were more clonally expanded and had lower generation probabilities. In the study, roughly 160 TCR beta chains were listed as associated with cytomegalovirus. Because some donors lacked HLA typing at each locus, the association tests relied only on the typed subset. Most CMV-associated TCR beta chains appeared to be HLA-restricted in a later analysis, and the HLA associations seemed to be driven largely by CMV exposure. While some public TCRs were present in many individuals, most TCR sequences turned up only very rarely across donors. According to a later analysis, TCR association rates differed among HLA loci, with DRB1 alleles showing the most associated TCRs and HLA-C alleles showing the fewest. A later genetic analysis associated a missense DCLRE1C variant with V-gene and J-gene trimming of TCR beta chains, and an independent cohort replicated the association. CMV serostatus was the only immune exposure information available for the cohort. A further reported finding was that TCR beta sequences accurately predicted the HLA-A and HLA-B alleles for most subjects in the first cohort. Presence/absence analyses assumed roughly uniform sequencing depth across donors, an assumption that may not hold. In vitro tests confirmed that a few of the cytomegalovirus-associated TCR beta chains recognize cytomegalovirus antigens. Only TCR beta chains were sequenced in this cohort, and the absence of alpha or paired-chain data limited detectable features. According to a later genetic analysis, donors in an Asian-associated ancestry cluster had fewer N-insertions in productive TCRs than the approximately 670-donor mean. Correlated functional status among segregating V segments might be attributable to linkage disequilibrium, but an unknown experimental factor could not be ruled out. A group of highly shared sequence variants was considered likely to be a technical artifact of the sequencing pipeline. At a false discovery rate of 0.05, a later analysis linked 15,000 to 20,000 TCR beta sequences to specific HLA alleles. The earlier analysis of approximately 560 of the donors excluded some 15 rarely observed V segments, including chromosome 9 orphons, because counts were too low. Several of the top co-occurrence clusters appeared to be linked to parvovirus B19, influenza, CMV and Epstein-Barr virus, according to a later analysis.

Libraries were built with the immunoSEQ multiplex PCR assay. For the multiplex PCR, a mixture combining 60 forward primers for TCR Vbeta segments and 13 reverse primers for TCR Jbeta segments was used. The CDR3 region of rearranged TCR beta genes was amplified from genomic DNA with a multiplex PCR assay. The Illumina HiSeq System was used to sequence the amplified TCR beta libraries as 87-base-pair reads. The authors' pipeline ran thus. A later analysis tallied approximately 87 million unique TCR beta chains across the 666 repertoires, and about 12 million of those chains were shared by two or more donors. Raw reads were error-corrected and collapsed into unique sequences with a nearest-neighbor algorithm that merged closely related sequences to remove PCR and sequencing errors. CDR3 sequences were aligned to IMGT reference sequences to assign V, D and J gene segments. For a sequence to be retained, a match of at least six nucleotides was required to both a V gene segment and a J gene segment. A rearrangement counted as productive if the CDR3 had no stop codons and remained in frame with V and J, and every other rearrangement counted as non-productive. CDR3 was defined according to IMGT convention as the region running from the second conserved V-encoded cysteine to the conserved J-encoded phenylalanine. The earlier analysis of a few hundred of the donors excluded any sequence lacking an unambiguous match to a single V gene segment. In an earlier analysis of 587 of the donors, a V segment was called functional when productive rearrangements were above 56.7%, and segregating when the standard deviation between donors exceeded 5%. A statistical classification framework was developed to diagnose cytomegalovirus status using the catalog of TCR beta chain sequences. In a later analysis, TCR nucleotide sequences were compared against IMGT/GENE-DB human TR gene sequences so that V and J genes could be assigned. A later analysis assigned CDR3 sequences and most-parsimonious VDJ recombination scenarios with the TCRdist pipeline. A later analysis defined each TCR beta chain by its CDR3 amino acid sequence plus V-gene family, and excluded reads lacking a unique V-gene family. In a later analysis, some 600 highly shared, low-generation-probability nucleotide sequences were removed to address suspected cross-contamination and a sequencing artifact. For each public chain, a later analysis derived a clonal expansion index from normalized ranks of inferred template counts within each repertoire. In a later analysis, generation probabilities were computed using a VDJ recombination model fitted to out-of-frame rearrangements, and the results were checked against IGoR. Hypergeometric tests were used in a later analysis to score TCR-TCR, TCR-HLA and TCR-CMV co-occurrence, with a repertoire-size bias correction applied to the TCR pairs. To estimate false discovery rates, a later analysis permuted the HLA or CMV assignments 20 times. A later analysis grouped co-occurring TCRs with DBSCAN, adding TCRdist sequence similarity when clustering within HLA-allele-positive subsets. Repertoires with fewer than 30,000 or more than 120,000 public chains, plus five repertoires with anomalous nucleotide sharing, were excluded from co-occurrence clustering. The table comes from immuneACCESS by way of TCRdb, which keeps in-frame sequences with V and J called. Part of the clones is missing from these tables; in studies checked, under half for an unresolved V gene and the rest for unknown reasons. V, J and clone size are taken as reported in that table, and D and trimming were inferred from the DNA itself. The sample table holds some 110,000 clones, of which more than 70% were seen once. The ten top clones hold around 2.1% of the sample.

Sequenced sample: PBMCs. The receptor was isolated from a man younger than 40 in good health and CMV-seronegative.

This receptor has the CDR3 CASSLAGNTEAFF. The sequenced DNA: TGTGCCAGCAGTTTGGCGGGGAACACTGAAGCTTTCTTT. The receptor chain draws on TRBV28 and TRBJ1-1, with no reliable assignment of the D segment. CDR1 and CDR2, looked up from the germline V gene, are MDHEN and SYDVKM. At the junction V is shortened by 3 bases and J by 1 base, with 6 bases in between. Including cysteine and phenylalanine, the CDR3 has 13 amino acids. The entry retains the CDR3 DNA only, 39 bases that are in frame from base 1.